This is a list of T cell receptor beta chains from one sample in a study of Ad26.COV2.S vaccination and SARS-CoV-2 variants. Here immunoSEQ multiplex PCR was the method, and the copy in TCRdb shows in-frame clones only, minus some. The sample has fewer than 600,000 clones, roughly 87% seen once; the top ten hold approximately 1.7%. The sample consisted of peripheral blood, taken in a trial of Ad26.COV2.S vaccine versus placebo. These receptors originate from a person aged 18 to 65 who received the Ad26.COV2.S COVID-19 vaccine or a placebo. The CDR3 runs from the conserved cysteine through the conserved F or W. The order of the fields is D gene, V gene, clone size, CDR3 length, J gene, CDR3 DNA, CDR3 protein. A D gene is named only where the DNA matches it firmly. Clone size, where shown, is once, few, many, or a class for clones that have expanded.

D: TRBD1; V: TRBV7-6; size: NA; length: 13; J: TRBJ1-5; DNA: TGTGCCAGCAGCTTAAATTTAAACAGGGGACAGCATTTT; CDR3: CASSLNLNRGQHF
D: TRBD1; V: TRBV19; size: NA; length: 16; J: TRBJ1-1; DNA: TGTGCCAGTAGTAGCCGGGACAGGGGTTTTGACACTGAAGCTTTCTTT; CDR3: CASSSRDRGFDTEAFF
D: NA; V: TRBV3-1/TRBV3-2; size: once; length: 14; J: TRBJ2-7; DNA: TGTGCCAGCAGCCTGGGCCTTTCCCCCTACGAGCAGTACTTC; CDR3: CASSLGLSPYEQYF
D: NA; V: TRBV12-3/TRBV12-4; size: NA; length: 13; J: TRBJ1-2; DNA: TGTGCCAGCAGTTTCCGGGAGGGCTATGGCTACACCTTC; CDR3: CASSFREGYGYTF
D: NA; V: TRBV18; size: NA; length: 12; J: TRBJ2-1; DNA: TGTGCCAGCTCACCACGGCTCAATGAGCAGTTCTTC; CDR3: CASSPRLNEQFF
D: NA; V: TRBV29-1; size: few; length: 19; J: TRBJ1-1; DNA: TGCAGCGTTGCCCCTCTCCATAGTAGGGGGGCAGTGACCTGGACTGAAGCTTTCTTT; CDR3: CSVAPLHSRGAVTWTEAFF
D: NA; V: TRBV7-6; size: NA; length: 15; J: TRBJ2-3; DNA: TGTGCCAGCAGCTCACCGGGAGATACCGCAGATACGCAGTATTTT; CDR3: CASSSPGDTADTQYF
D: NA; V: TRBV18; size: NA; length: 13; J: TRBJ1-5; DNA: TGTGCCAGCTCACCACAAGGGGGTCAGCCCCAGCATTTT; CDR3: CASSPQGGQPQHF
D: TRBD1; V: TRBV28; size: NA; length: 14; J: TRBJ2-7; DNA: TGTGCCAGCAGTTTATCGGGACAGTCCTACGAGCAGTACTTC; CDR3: CASSLSGQSYEQYF
D: TRBD1; V: TRBV18; size: NA; length: 16; J: TRBJ1-5; DNA: TGTGCCAGCTCACCAAACAGGGACAGGGGTTTAGAGCCCCAGCATTTT; CDR3: CASSPNRDRGLEPQHF
D: NA; V: TRBV19; size: NA; length: 14; J: TRBJ2-1; DNA: TGTGCCAGTAGGGGCGAGGTCCGGAACAATGAGCAGTTCTTC; CDR3: CASRGEVRNNEQFF
D: TRBD2; V: TRBV24-1; size: NA; length: 16; J: TRBJ2-1; DNA: TGTGCCACCAGTGATCCGACCGGACTAGCGGGAGGAAGGCAGTTCTTC; CDR3: CATSDPTGLAGGRQFF
D: NA; V: TRBV30; size: NA; length: 13; J: TRBJ2-7; DNA: TGTGCCTGGAGTGTCAGTGCCTCCTACGAGCAGTACTTC; CDR3: CAWSVSASYEQYF
D: NA; V: TRBV5-8; size: once; length: 13; J: TRBJ2-7; DNA: TGTGCCAGCAGCCCCTTCGGCTCTGGCGAGCAGTACTTC; CDR3: CASSPFGSGEQYF
D: NA; V: TRBV7-3; size: NA; length: 17; J: TRBJ2-7; DNA: TGTGCCAGCAGCTTAAACCCTTCCGGGGTGAGCTCCTACGAGCAGTACTTC; CDR3: CASSLNPSGVSSYEQYF
D: TRBD2; V: TRBV6-1; size: NA; length: 15; J: TRBJ2-7; DNA: TGTGCCAGCAGTGAATGGGGGGACGCGGGGGACGAGCAGTACTTC; CDR3: CASSEWGDAGDEQYF
D: NA; V: TRBV6-5; size: NA; length: 16; J: TRBJ1-6; DNA: TGTGCCAGCAGTTACCTCCGGGCAGTCTATAATTCACCCCTCCACTTT; CDR3: CASSYLRAVYNSPLHF
D: NA; V: TRBV15; size: NA; length: 15; J: TRBJ1-5; DNA: TGTGCCACCAGCAGAGATGGTGGGCGGTATCAGCCCCAGCATTTT; CDR3: CATSRDGGRYQPQHF
D: TRBD1; V: TRBV3-1/TRBV3-2; size: NA; length: 13; J: TRBJ2-5; DNA: TGTGCCAGCAGGACAGGGGCAGCGGAGACCCAGTACTTC; CDR3: CASRTGAAETQYF
D: NA; V: TRBV6-6; size: NA; length: 13; J: TRBJ1-5; DNA: TGTGCCAGCACTCAGGGTTACAATCAGCCCCAGCATTTT; CDR3: CASTQGYNQPQHF
D: NA; V: TRBV18; size: NA; length: 16; J: TRBJ1-2; DNA: TGTGCCAGCTCACCTAGGGCAGAAAACAACTATAGTGGCTACACCTTC; CDR3: CASSPRAENNYSGYTF
D: TRBD2; V: TRBV3-1/TRBV3-2; size: NA; length: 17; J: TRBJ2-7; DNA: TGTGCCAGCAGCCTGTCTTTCGGGACTAGGGCCCTAGGAGAGCAGTACTTC; CDR3: CASSLSFGTRALGEQYF
D: TRBD2; V: TRBV9; size: NA; length: 19; J: TRBJ2-1; DNA: TGTGCCAGCAGCGTAAGACTAGCGGGAGGGAAGAGCTCCTACAATGAGCAGTTCTTC; CDR3: CASSVRLAGGKSSYNEQFF
D: NA; V: TRBV2; size: NA; length: 13; J: TRBJ2-7; DNA: TGTGCCAGCAGAGGGACTTCGGGATACGAGCAGTACTTC; CDR3: CASRGTSGYEQYF
D: TRBD1; V: TRBV27; size: once; length: 21; J: TRBJ2-1; DNA: TGTGCCAGCAGTTTATCGGGACCACAGGGGGCTGTTGGATACGACTGGAATGAGCAGTTCTTC; CDR3: CASSLSGPQGAVGYDWNEQFF
D: NA; V: TRBV9; size: NA; length: 14; J: TRBJ1-4; DNA: TGTGCCAGCAGCGCCCGAGGAGAAAATGAAAAACTGTTTTTT; CDR3: CASSARGENEKLFF
D: NA; V: TRBV15; size: NA; length: 14; J: TRBJ1-2; DNA: TGTGCCACCAGCCAGAGAACAGGAAACTATGGCTACACCTTC; CDR3: CATSQRTGNYGYTF
D: TRBD2; V: TRBV7-8; size: NA; length: 18; J: TRBJ2-2; DNA: TGTGCCAGCAGCTACCCGATACTAGCGGGGGGGAACACCGGGGAGCTGTTTTTT; CDR3: CASSYPILAGGNTGELFF
D: NA; V: TRBV7-5; size: NA; length: 16; J: TRBJ2-1; DNA: TGTGCCAGAAGCCCCCCTAGCGCCAGATCCTACAATGAGCAGTTCTTC; CDR3: CARSPPSARSYNEQFF
D: TRBD2; V: TRBV4-1; size: NA; length: 17; J: TRBJ2-1; DNA: TGCGCCAGCAGGTCGGTTTTTGGGACTAGCGATCACAATGAGCAGTTCTTC; CDR3: CASRSVFGTSDHNEQFF
D: NA; V: TRBV15; size: NA; length: 12; J: TRBJ1-1; DNA: TGTGCCACCAGCAGAGCGCAGGGGAGCGCTTTCTTT; CDR3: CATSRAQGSAFF
D: TRBD2; V: TRBV5-1; size: NA; length: 17; J: TRBJ2-6; DNA: TGCGCCAGCAGCTTCTCGGCGGGAGTCTCCGGGGCCAACGTCCTGACTTTC; CDR3: CASSFSAGVSGANVLTF
D: TRBD2; V: TRBV12-3/TRBV12-4; size: once; length: 12; J: TRBJ2-5; DNA: TGTGCCAGCAGGTCTAGCGGGGAGACCCAGTACTTC; CDR3: CASRSSGETQYF
D: NA; V: TRBV27; size: NA; length: 16; J: TRBJ2-7; DNA: TGTGCCAGCAGTTTGTCAGCCGGGGGTGGATTCCACGAGCAGTACTTC; CDR3: CASSLSAGGGFHEQYF
D: TRBD1; V: TRBV25-1; size: NA; length: 14; J: TRBJ1-1; DNA: TGTGCCAGCAGTGGGACAGGGATAGCCACTGAAGCTTTCTTT; CDR3: CASSGTGIATEAFF